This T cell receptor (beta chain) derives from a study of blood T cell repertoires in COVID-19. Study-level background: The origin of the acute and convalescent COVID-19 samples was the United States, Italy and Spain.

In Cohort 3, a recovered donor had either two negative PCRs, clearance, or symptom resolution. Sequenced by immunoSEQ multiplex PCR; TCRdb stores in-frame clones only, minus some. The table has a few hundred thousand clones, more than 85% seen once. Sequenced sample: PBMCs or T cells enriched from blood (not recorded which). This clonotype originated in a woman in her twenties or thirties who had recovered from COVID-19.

The CDR3 protein is CSVVDRIDGYTF. DNA for the CDR3: TGCAGCGTGGTTGACAGGATTGACGGCTACACCTTC. The gene calls are TRBV29-1 and TRBJ1-2, with TRBD1 as a possible D gene (6 bases). Germline values: CDR1 SQVTM, CDR2 ANQGSEA. V was shortened by 6 bases and J by 8 bases, with 16 bases between the two germline ends. The CDR3 has 12 residues.